This T cell receptor beta chain originates from a study of blood T cell repertoires in COVID-19 (dated by TCRdb to 2020 to 2021). General notes on the study: Samples covering the acute and convalescent phases of COVID-19 were provided by collaborators in the United States, Italy and Spain. The material from the prospective study consisted of cDNA or gDNA derived from T cells, B-cell-depleted T cells, or PBMCs. The dataset comprised deeply sampled blood TCRbeta repertoires from subjects exposed to, actively infected with, or recovered from COVID-19. The repertoires were released in a freely available public database intended as a resource for research on the immune response to SARS-CoV-2. The samples were drawn from the first 160 participants of the ongoing ImmuneRACE study and from over a thousand subjects provided by 6 global collaborators. Sample metadata almost always included a de-identified subject ID, COVID-19 status, age in years and sex. Where available, HLA class I and class II types were taken from metadata supplied by the sample provider and were not determined by assay-based typing.

The immunoSEQ Assay, a bias-controlled multiplex PCR, was used to amplify TCRbeta CDR3 regions from genomic DNA. Turning to the authors' computational methods: Within the assay, amplification of reference gene primers was used to estimate how many nucleated cells each sample contained. Sequence reads were collapsed and filtered to measure the absolute abundance of every unique TCRbeta CDR3 rearrangement. For each sample, productive Simpson clonality was calculated as the square root of Simpson's diversity index across productive rearrangements. Drawn from immuneACCESS, this table holds only the in-frame rearrangements with V and J called that TCRdb kept. Clones are partly lost; checked studies trace under half to an unresolved V gene and leave the rest unexplained. That table gives V, J and clone size, and the DNA gave D and trimming. The sample data list roughly 180,000 clones, and approximately 89% of these were observed just once. The ten top clones hold roughly 7.7% of the sample.

Summary of the overall study and its limitations: The amount of clinical and demographic metadata varied by source and participant and was provided uncurated.

Reading from cysteine to phenylalanine, the CDR3 counts 12 amino acids. Only CDR3 DNA remains: 36 bases, in frame from the first base. CDR1 MNHNY and CDR2 SVGAGI are derived from the germline V gene (reference sequence). Relative to germline, V is 5 bases shorter and J is 6 bases shorter, with 10 bases between their ends. A remark on this clone: Its antigen specificity is not known. No base quality information exists; no much larger clone differs at one position.

Whole blood was collected in K2EDTA tubes by collaborating institutions according to the institutions' own protocols. For TCRbeta analysis, collaborators shipped samples in one of three forms: frozen whole blood, isolated PBMCs, or DNA extracted from either of those sample types. The sample taken for sequencing was peripheral blood. The origin of this receptor is a woman aged 60-75 years with acute or convalescent COVID-19. The chain joins TRBV6-6 to TRBJ1-2; the D gene is possibly TRBD1, with 6 bases matching. Here the CDR3 is given as CASSHRDHGYTF. The sequenced DNA is TGTGCCAGCAGTCACAGGGACCATGGCTACACCTTC.